This TCR beta chain was recorded in a study of T cell responses to AZD1222 COVID-19 vaccine. Using immunoSEQ multiplex PCR, the repertoire was profiled, and TCRdb retains in-frame clones only, with some absent. The table lists around 58,000 clones, more than 80% of them singletons, with about 14% in the top ten. Both about-4-week and about-12-week second-dose recipients were combined. A remark on this clone: Its antigen remains unknown.

Germline CDR1 reads SGHTA; CDR2 reads FQGNSA. The V end was cut by 5 bases, the J end by 2 bases, with 12 bases between. The CDR3 sequence is 14 residues long. Study results and caveats: Clonal diversity was possibly underestimated, and the donors were mostly white British, with more females.

The TCR originated in an adult who received the AZD1222 COVID-19 vaccine. This sequence joins TRBV7-2 and TRBJ2-5, with D possibly being TRBD2 (5 bases). The sequenced sample was peripheral blood, obtained 28 days after the second AZD1222 dose. As DNA, the CDR3 is TGTGCCAGCAGCCCAACCGGGAATCAAGAGACCCAGTACTTC. This gives the protein CASSPTGNQETQYF. Together with reference TRBV7-2 and TRBJ2-5, the CDR3 gives the full variable domain: GAGVSQSPSNKVTEKGKDVELRCDPISGHTALYWYRQSLGQGLEFLIYFQGNSAPDKSGLPSDRFSAERTGGSVSTLTIQRTQQEDSAVYLCASSPTGNQETQYFGPGTRLLVL.